This TCR beta chain appears in the sequencing data of a study of blood T cell repertoires in COVID-19. Assay used: immunoSEQ multiplex PCR; TCRdb lists only in-frame clones, some missing. In the table there are about 300,000 clones, approximately 88% of which are singletons. The junction had 7 bases not matched to a gene; V was cut back by 4 bases and J by 0 bases. The length of the CDR3 is 16 residues. CDR1 LGHDT and CDR2 YNNKEL come from the germline V gene (reference sequence). The sample was peripheral blood. The receptor was derived from a human donor with COVID-19, enrolled during active disease. The donor label of this sample is uncertain. The J gene is TRBJ2-7, the V gene TRBV3-1 (or the pseudogene TRBV3-2); TRBD2 matches at 9 bases. The CDR3 loop reads CASSRITSGLSYEQYF. CDR3 sequence (DNA): TGTGCCAGCAGCCGGATTACTAGCGGGCTCTCCTACGAGCAGTACTTC.